This T cell receptor (beta chain) comes out of a study of post-analysis software for immune sequencing data. Regarding the study as a whole: About five TRBV segments occurring more often in patients than controls included TRBV5-6, TRBV5-1 and TRBV20-1.

Worth noting for this clonotype: Its antigen is currently unknown.

Unique molecular identifiers had been added to the TCR beta cDNA libraries. MiXCR, applied by TCRdb to the PCR reads, yields one record per CDR3 protein. This table holds around 770,000 distinct CDR3 sequences, around 46% found once. The CDR3 extends over 15 amino acids. CDR1 SQVTM and CDR2 ANQGSEA come from the germline V gene. Unmatched junction bases numbered 7, after V lost 3 bases and J lost 2 bases. Sequenced: blood. The chain combines TRBV29-1 with TRBJ2-1; 7 bases line up with TRBD1. This TCR was recovered from a girl aged 5-17 years with multiple sclerosis. The chain's CDR3 is CSVDTVGTAYNEQFF. For the CDR3, the DNA is TGCAGCGTTGACACGGTGGGGACAGCCTACAATGAGCAGTTCTTC.